Sequencing of this TCR beta chain was carried out in a study of T cells after yellow fever vaccination. Regarding the study as a whole: Reappearance after the booster was observed for most primary-vaccination clones (around 95% CD4, about 85% CD8). Clonotypes found in both CD4 and CD8 compartments made up a small share.

CDR1 is SEHNR and CDR2 is FQNEAQ in the germline V gene (reference sequence). V was clipped by 7 bases and J by 7 bases, with 19 bases between them. The CDR3 extends over 15 amino acids. Universal primer sites and UMIs were introduced during 5'RACE template-switching synthesis of TCR cDNA. Using its own MiXCR run on the 5' RACE reads, TCRdb lists one record per CDR3 protein. The sample records about 360,000 distinct CDR3 sequences, approximately 5.7% being singletons. The sample holds many counts of this clonotype. Its antigen is as yet unknown. Source: PBMCs, taken 5 days after the yellow fever booster vaccination. This sequence was found in a man younger than 40 who received the YFV17D yellow fever vaccine. The chain couples TRBV7-9 to TRBJ2-2; D gene unclear. CDR3 sequence (DNA): TGTGCCAGCAATAGCTTATTTGATGCGGACGGGGAGCTGTTTTTT. This codes for CASNSLFDADGELFF.